This section outlines one T cell receptor beta chain sequence together with its context. The antigen is undetermined. The length of the CDR3 is 12 residues. Primers for the PCR totalled 60 Vbeta and 13 Jbeta. The protocol was immunoSEQ multiplex PCR, while the TCRdb copy is restricted to in-frame clones and leaves out a portion. The sample holds about 130,000 clones, roughly 73% seen once. The data were taken from a study of cytomegalovirus exposure and HLA in healthy donors. General observations from the study: Trimming of TCR beta V- and J-genes showed a link, identified in a later analysis, to a missense DCLRE1C variant. Later analysis showed TCR association rates varying by HLA locus, highest for DRB1 and lowest for HLA-C. Later analysis identified some 16,000 TCR beta sequences associated with HLA alleles, using a false discovery rate threshold of 0.05.

V usage is TRBV21-1 and J usage is TRBJ1-2; the tabulated D call, TRBD1, remains unverified against the DNA. TRBV21-1 represents a pseudogene. This TCR derives from a male donor in good health and CMV-seronegative. The sample consisted of PBMCs. CDR3 coding DNA: TGTGCCAGCAGCAGACGACAGGGAGATAAAACCTTC. It specifies CASSRRQGDKTF.